The 27 T cell receptor beta chains in this list originate from one sample, sequenced in a study of T cell responses to AZD1222 COVID-19 vaccine. Produced via immunoSEQ multiplex PCR; TCRdb's table is partial and in-frame only. The profile shows more than 75,000 clones, 85% to 90% of them singletons. The sample consisted of peripheral blood, taken on day 0 of AZD1222 vaccination. These receptors were taken from an adult in good health.

The gene calls are TRBV11-2 and TRBJ2-1; TRBD2 might be the D (7 bases). Germline CDR1 is SGHAT and CDR2 is FQNNGV. This CDR3 contains 13 residues. Deletions cut 5 bases from V and 10 bases from J, with 15 bases between. The CDR3 spells CASSPVGGGEQFF. The CDR3 bases are TGTGCCAGCAGCCCTGTAGGGGGGGGCGAGCAGTTCTTC.

CDR3 amino acids: CASAEGGAYEQYF. CDR3 nucleotide sequence: TGTGCCAGCGCAGAAGGGGGAGCCTACGAGCAGTACTTC. The chain employs TRBV11-3 and TRBJ2-7, with TRBD1 as a possible D gene (6 bases). The CDR3 has 13 residues. The V end lost 8 bases, the J end lost 2 bases, and 13 bases lay between the germline ends. CDR1 and CDR2 from the germline V gene are SGHNT and YENEEA.

The J gene is TRBJ2-7, the V gene TRBV9, with a possible D match to TRBD1 (6 bases). Germline CDR1 and CDR2: SGDLS and YYNGEE. V dropped 7 bases and J dropped 1 base, with 15 bases sitting between them. This CDR3 region has 14 residues. The CDR3 nucleotides are TGTGCCAGCGGAGAGACCGGGACATCCTACGAGCAGTACTTC. This encodes CASGETGTSYEQYF.

The gene calls are TRBV5-1 and TRBJ1-4, with D unclear. This CDR3 spans 15 amino acids. The germline CDR1 and CDR2 sequences are SGHRS and YFSETQ. With 0 bases removed from V and 3 bases from J, the gap between germline ends came to 9 bases. CDR3 bases: TGCGCCAGCAGCTTGGTTGGCTTGGCTAATGAAAAACTGTTTTTT. Its protein product is CASSLVGLANEKLFF.

The CDR3 coding sequence is TGTGCCAGCAGCGACTTCTGGACGGGAACAAAAATTCGGGACACTGAAGCTTTCTTT. Its protein is CASSDFWTGTKIRDTEAFF. The chain is built from TRBV11-2 and TRBJ1-1; D gene unclear. Germline CDR1 SGHAT, CDR2 FQNNGV. The CDR3 length is 19 residues. Trimming pared 5 bases from V and 3 bases from J, leaving 28 bases between. The full variable domain, completed using reference TRBV11-2 and TRBJ1-1, is EAGVAQSPRYKIIEKRQSVAFWCNPISGHATLYWYQQILGQGPKLLIQFQNNGVVDDSQLPKDRFSAERLKGVDSTLKIQPAKLEDSAVYLCASSDFWTGTKIRDTEAFFGQGTRLTVV.

The genes are TRBV28 and TRBJ2-7; 8 nucleotides match TRBD1. With V trimmed by 6 bases and J by 4 bases, 8 bases remained unmatched. The CDR3 contains 14 residues. The germline V gene has CDR1 MDHEN and CDR2 SYDVKM. The CDR3 DNA sequence: TGTGCCAGCAGCAATGACCGGACAGGGTACGAGCAGTACTTC. Protein product: CASSNDRTGYEQYF.

The genes are TRBV7-8 and TRBJ2-2; D gene unclear. Germline assignment: CDR1 SGHVS and CDR2 FQNEAQ. The CDR3 totals 13 residues. Trimming took 2 bases from V and 6 from J, leaving 7 bases between them. The CDR3 reads CASSLPFSGELFF. Written as DNA, the CDR3 is TGTGCCAGCAGCTTACCCTTCTCCGGGGAGCTGTTTTTT.

V usage is TRBV7-2 and J usage is TRBJ1-5, with 7 bases that match TRBD1. Germline values: CDR1 SGHTA, CDR2 FQGNSA. The CDR3 runs to 14 residues. Germline trimming cut 4 bases from V and 6 bases from J; bases unmatched to any gene: 6. CDR3 protein: CASSSQGGGQPQHF. For the CDR3, the DNA is TGTGCCAGCAGCTCTCAGGGGGGGGGTCAGCCCCAGCATTTT.

This clone was observed a few times. Other DNA variants within this sample encode the same CDR3. V usage is TRBV4-3 and J usage is TRBJ2-7; maybe TRBD2 (5 bases). V dropped 0 bases and J dropped 3 bases, with 6 bases sitting between them. CDR1 and CDR2 from the germline V gene are LGHNA and YSLEER. This CDR3 has 13 residues. The CDR3 nucleotides read TGCGCCAGCAGCCAAGATGGAGGCTACGAGCAGTACTTC. Residues: CASSQDGGYEQYF.

The genes are TRBV30 and TRBJ1-5; tentatively, D is TRBD1 (5 bases). Germline CDR1 reads GTSNPN; CDR2 reads SVGIG (reference sequence). V was shortened by 5 bases and J by 6 bases, with 11 bases between the two germline ends. The CDR3 consists of 12 residues. The CDR3 sequence: CAWGGGAQPQHF. In DNA, the CDR3 is TGTGCCTGGGGCGGAGGGGCTCAGCCCCAGCATTTT.

The chain is built from TRBV7-2 and TRBJ2-7; TRBD2 agrees at 7 bases. Germline V gene sequence: CDR1 SGHTA, CDR2 FQGNSA. Trimming removed 5 bases from V and 3 bases from J; junction bases left unmatched: 13. The CDR3 consists of 16 residues. CDR3 bases: TGTGCCAGCAGCAGATCGTCGGGAGGCGCGATCTACGAGCAGTACTTC. Encoded protein: CASSRSSGGAIYEQYF.

J is TRBJ2-7 and V is TRBV3-1 (or the pseudogene TRBV3-2), with D tentatively TRBD2 (6 bases). In germline, CDR1 is LGHDT, CDR2 YNNKEL (reference sequence). V was trimmed by 0 bases and J by 0 bases, leaving 9 bases between them. The CDR3 spans 15 residues. Written as DNA, the CDR3 is TGTGCCAGCAGCCAAGAGGAGGGAAGCTCCTACGAGCAGTACTTC. This codes for CASSQEEGSSYEQYF.

The genes are TRBV6-5 and TRBJ2-7, with 10 positions matching TRBD2. The trim removed 5 bases at V and 4 bases at J, leaving 8 bases unmatched. The CDR3 has 15 residues. Germline loops: CDR1 MNHEY, CDR2 SVGAGI. This chain's CDR3 is CASSPKLAGLYEQYF. CDR3 in DNA: TGTGCCAGCAGTCCGAAACTAGCGGGACTTTACGAGCAGTACTTC.

The V gene is TRBV7-2, the J gene TRBJ2-7; TRBD2 aligns across 7 bases. The CDR3 extends over 13 amino acids. The J segment lost 2 bases and the V segment lost 4 bases, leaving 2 bases of the junction unmatched. Germline V gives CDR1 SGHTA, CDR2 FQGNSA. CDR3 residues: CASSWRETYEQYF. The CDR3 coding sequence is TGTGCCAGCAGCTGGCGGGAGACCTACGAGCAGTACTTC. Full variable domain (missing parts from reference TRBV7-2 and TRBJ2-7): GAGVSQSPSNKVTEKGKDVELRCDPISGHTALYWYRQSLGQGLEFLIYFQGNSAPDKSGLPSDRFSAERTGGSVSTLTIQRTQQEDSAVYLCASSWRETYEQYFGPGTRLTVT.

The chain has TRBV5-8 and TRBJ1-1; D is ambiguous. The germline V gene encodes CDR1 SGHTS and CDR2 YDEGEE. The V and J ends lost 3 bases and 1 base respectively, with 16 bases between them. This CDR3 contains 16 residues. The CDR3 is CASSSLGTRRNTEAFF. Here the CDR3 DNA reads TGTGCCAGCAGCTCTTTGGGAACGAGGCGGAACACTGAAGCTTTCTTT. The variable domain in full, completed from reference TRBV5-8 and TRBJ1-1, reads EAGVTQSPTHLIKTRGQQATLRCSPISGHTSVYWYQQALGLGLQFLLWYDEGEERNRGNFPPRFSGRQFPNYSSELNVNALELEDSALYLCASSSLGTRRNTEAFFGQGTRLTVV.

The chain combines TRBV6-5 with TRBJ1-1, with a tentative D call TRBD1 (5 bases). The germline V gene encodes CDR1 MNHEY and CDR2 SVGAGI. Deletions cut 0 bases from V and 0 bases from J, with 8 bases between. The CDR3 runs to 15 residues. The CDR3 DNA reads TGTGCCAGCAGTTACTCGATCAGGGTGAACACTGAAGCTTTCTTT. Protein: CASSYSIRVNTEAFF.

The chain recombines TRBV24-1 with TRBJ2-7, with 12 nucleotides matching TRBD2. Per germline, CDR1 KGHDR and CDR2 SFDVKD. CDR3 size: 16 residues. With V trimmed by 2 bases and J by 7 bases, 8 bases remained unmatched. DNA of the CDR3: TGTGCCACCAGTGATTCGAGACTAGCGGGAGTGGGGGAGCAGTACTTC. This translates into CATSDSRLAGVGEQYF.

In this sample, this clone turned up once. This chain connects TRBV11-3 to TRBJ2-1, with D unclear. This CDR3 has 13 residues. V shed 1 base and J shed 8 bases, with 9 bases lying between them. The germline V gene encodes CDR1 SGHNT and CDR2 YENEEA. DNA for the CDR3: TGTGCCAGCAGCTTAGCCCAGGATTATGAGCAGTTCTTC. This translates into CASSLAQDYEQFF.

The chain combines TRBV7-2 with TRBJ1-1; D is undetermined. This CDR3 comprises 13 residues. The germline V gene encodes CDR1 SGHTA and CDR2 FQGNSA. Trimming stripped 7 bases from V and 9 bases from J, with 18 bases between. The CDR3 sequence is CASNLRTEDKAFF. The CDR3 region has the DNA TGTGCCAGCAACCTCCGGACGGAGGATAAAGCTTTCTTT. Complete variable domain (other parts from reference TRBV7-2 and TRBJ1-1): GAGVSQSPSNKVTEKGKDVELRCDPISGHTALYWYRQSLGQGLEFLIYFQGNSAPDKSGLPSDRFSAERTGGSVSTLTIQRTQQEDSAVYLCASNLRTEDKAFFGQGTRLTVV.

The J gene is TRBJ2-1, the V gene TRBV28; 10 positions match TRBD2. The CDR3 extends over 19 amino acids. Germline CDR1 and CDR2: MDHEN and SYDVKM. V trimming: 0 bases; J trimming: 5 bases; junction bases outside the gene matches: 13. DNA of the CDR3: TGTGCCAGCAGTTTATGGACTGTCAGCGGGAGGGCCGTCAACAATGAGCAGTTCTTC. This codes for CASSLWTVSGRAVNNEQFF.

This sequence joins TRBV7-2 and TRBJ2-3, with D possibly called TRBD1 or TRBD2 (5 bases each). V gave up 4 bases and J gave up 4 bases, with 12 bases separating them. The CDR3 totals 14 residues. Germline CDR1 is SGHTA and CDR2 is FQGNSA. DNA for the CDR3: TGTGCCAGCAGCTCGAGGGGAAGGCCAGATACGCAGTATTTT. It specifies CASSSRGRPDTQYF.

The chain has TRBV27 and TRBJ2-7; 12 positions match TRBD1. Per the germline V gene, CDR1 is MNHEY and CDR2 is SMNVEV (reference sequence). The CDR3 has 15 amino acids. The ends lost 4 bases at V and 5 bases at J; junction bases unmatched: 6. CDR3 residues: CASSSPGQGAHEQYF. The DNA for the CDR3 is TGTGCCAGCAGTTCCCCGGGACAGGGGGCCCACGAGCAGTACTTC.

The genes are TRBV4-2 and TRBJ2-1; 9 bases map to TRBD2. The CDR3 runs to 15 residues. The V segment lost 5 bases and the J segment 3 bases; nucleotides outside the gene matches: 5. Germline lookup yields CDR1 LGHNA and CDR2 YNFKEQ. The CDR3 sequence: CASSTTSGDYNEQFF. The CDR3 coding sequence is TGTGCCAGCAGCACGACTAGCGGAGACTACAATGAGCAGTTCTTC.

V gene TRBV5-3 combines with J gene TRBJ2-7; D possibly corresponds to TRBD1 (6 bases). TRBV5-3 is flagged as an ORF with uncertain function. Trimming left V 5 bases short and J 5 bases short, with 14 bases between. The CDR3 is made up of 13 amino acids. CDR3: CARRWGHDNEQYF. The CDR3 coding sequence is TGTGCCAGAAGGTGGGGACATGACAACGAGCAGTACTTC.

This chain links TRBV3-1 (or the pseudogene TRBV3-2) with TRBJ1-2; D remains unclear. CDR1 LGHDT and CDR2 YNNKEL come from the germline V gene (reference sequence). V shed 1 base and J shed 6 bases, with 9 bases lying between them. The length of the CDR3 is 13 residues. CDR3 in amino acids: CASSQGRGNGYTF. CDR3 DNA: TGTGCCAGCAGCCAAGGCAGAGGAAATGGCTACACCTTC.

This chain joins TRBV6-2 or TRBV6-3 and TRBJ1-5; no clear D gene. The V gene lost 2 bases and the J gene lost 6 bases, with 17 bases spanning the gap. The CDR3 contains 16 residues. CDR1 is MNHEY, CDR2 SVGEGT, per germline. The CDR3 is CASSYRAGLMGQPQHF. The CDR3 region has the DNA TGTGCCAGCAGTTACCGGGCGGGGTTGATGGGTCAGCCCCAGCATTTT.

The chain carries TRBV7-8 and TRBJ2-3; 8 bases are shared with TRBD2. V lost 2 bases to trimming and J lost 2 bases; unmatched junction nucleotides: 9. The CDR3 covers 17 residues. Looked up from germline, CDR1 is SGHVS and CDR2 is FQNEAQ. The CDR3 sequence: CASSLLGLAGPTDTQYF. The CDR3 nucleotides are TGTGCCAGCAGCTTATTGGGGCTAGCGGGCCCCACAGATACGCAGTATTTT.